This T cell receptor beta chain came from a study of T cell responses to AZD1222 COVID-19 vaccine. Notes on this clone: Its antigen remains unidentified.

Points from the study as a whole: It was only after the peak T cell response that any repertoires were sampled. Among the donors, most were white British and more were female, and clonal diversity was possibly underestimated.

The CDR3 spans 14 residues. Trimming cost V 4 bases and J 2 bases; bases outside gene matches: 5. From germline, CDR1 is LGHDT and CDR2 YNNKEL (reference sequence). The table came from immunoSEQ multiplex PCR; TCRdb's copy has only in-frame clones and leaves some out. The table records fewer than 200,000 clones, about 92% of them present only once. This sample comprised peripheral blood, obtained on day 0 of AZD1222 vaccination. This receptor was taken from an adult in good health. The rearrangement joins TRBV3-1 (or the pseudogene TRBV3-2) to TRBJ2-7, with 7 bases aligning to TRBD1. CDR3 bases: TGTGCCAGCAGCCCTAGGACAGGAACCTACGAGCAGTACTTC. Protein product: CASSPRTGTYEQYF.